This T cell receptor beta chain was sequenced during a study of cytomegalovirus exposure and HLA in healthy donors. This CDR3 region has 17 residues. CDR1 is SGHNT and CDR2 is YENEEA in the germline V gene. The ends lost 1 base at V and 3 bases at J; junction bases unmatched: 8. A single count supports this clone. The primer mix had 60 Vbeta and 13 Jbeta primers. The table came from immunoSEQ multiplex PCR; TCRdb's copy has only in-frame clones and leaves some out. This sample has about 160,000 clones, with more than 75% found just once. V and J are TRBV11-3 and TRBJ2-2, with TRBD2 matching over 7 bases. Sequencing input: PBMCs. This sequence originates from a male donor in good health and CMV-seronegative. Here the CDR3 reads CASSLVAGLSYTGELFF. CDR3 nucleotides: TGTGCCAGCAGCTTAGTAGCGGGCCTCTCTTACACCGGGGAGCTGTTTTTT.